Following are 18 T cell receptor beta chains from one sample sequenced in a study of blood T cells in healthy people across ages. A second PCR of 7 to 11 cycles used a sample-barcoded 5' primer and a J-beta primer mix. TCRdb reprocessed the 5' RACE reads with MiXCR, giving one entry per CDR3 protein. The sample includes around 900,000 distinct CDR3 sequences, under 35% seen only once; the top ten take 15% to 20%. Sample: blood. These receptors originate from a woman at least 80 years old in good health.

The V call is TRBV7-2, the J call TRBJ2-6, with D unclear. V was shortened by 2 bases and J by 0 bases, with 14 bases between the two germline ends. Germline loops: CDR1 SGHTA, CDR2 FQGNSA. The CDR3 runs 18 residues. The CDR3 bases are TGTGCCAGCAGCTTAAGGTTTCAGGCTCTCTCTGGGGCCAACGTCCTGACTTTC. As protein: CASSLRFQALSGANVLTF.

This clonotype has just a few counts. The genes are TRBV11-2 and TRBJ2-2; TRBD1 matches at 7 bases. There are 13 residues in the CDR3. V lost 10 bases, J lost 6 bases, and 8 bases stayed unmatched. Germline V gene data show CDR1 as SGHAT and CDR2 as FQNNGV. The CDR3 sequence is CATDRDRAGELFF. CDR3 nucleotides: TGTGCCACCGACAGGGATCGGGCCGGGGAGCTGTTTTTT.

This clonotype was seen at least ten times. V is TRBV6-6 and J is TRBJ2-7, with unresolved D. The CDR3 is 11 amino acids. Germline CDR1 reads MNHNY; CDR2 reads SVGAGI (reference sequence). V was pared by 5 bases and J by 6 bases, with 8 bases between. Here the CDR3 reads CASSDLAEQYF. The CDR3 DNA reads as TGTGCCAGCAGTGACCTCGCCGAGCAGTACTTC.

The CDR3 sequence: CATSGRDNEKLFF. The CDR3 region has the DNA TGTGCCACCAGTGGGCGGGATAATGAAAAACTGTTTTTT. The chain uses TRBV24-1 and TRBJ1-4; D is undetermined. The germline V gene has CDR1 KGHDR and CDR2 SFDVKD. The V end was cut by 5 bases, the J end by 4 bases, with 7 bases between. The CDR3 loop spans 13 amino acids.

This clonotype was counted many times. The rearrangement uses TRBV7-2 and TRBJ2-1; TRBD1 is a possible D gene (6 bases). The germline gives CDR1 SGHTA, CDR2 FQGNSA. This CDR3 spans 15 amino acids. V lost 1 base and J 9 bases, leaving 16 bases between the germline ends. The CDR3, as DNA: TGTGCCAGCAGCTTAGGGTCCACGGCACAGGGTGAGCAGTTCTTC. It specifies CASSLGSTAQGEQFF.

A note on this clonotype: At one end, the junction sequence differs from germline, possibly due to a read error. This rearrangement joins TRBV6-2 or TRBV6-3 to TRBJ1-5; TRBD1 agrees at 7 bases. The CDR3 loop spans 16 amino acids. CDR1 and CDR2 from the germline V gene are MNHEY and SVGEGT. Here the CDR3 DNA reads TGTGCCCGCAGTTACGGACAGGTCGGGGGATATCAGCCCCAGCATTTT. Translated: CARSYGQVGGYQPQHF.

In this sample, this clonotype turned up many times. The chain is built from TRBV3-1 and TRBJ2-5, with TRBD1 as a possible D gene (6 bases). Trimming took off 0 bases at V and 4 bases at J, with 12 bases between the two ends. CDR3 length: 15 amino acids. Germline assignment: CDR1 LGHDT and CDR2 YNNKEL (reference sequence). The CDR3 DNA is TGTGCCAGCAGCCAAGATTTAACAGGGCCAGAGACCCAGTACTTC. Translating gives CASSQDLTGPETQYF.

This clonotype has just a few counts. The chain recombines TRBV7-2 with TRBJ2-1; a possible D gene is TRBD2 (6 bases). This CDR3 has 16 residues. V dropped 1 base and J dropped 13 bases, with 23 bases sitting between them. From germline, CDR1 is SGHTA and CDR2 FQGNSA. Written as DNA, the CDR3 is TGTGCCAGCAGCTTAGGTGGGGGGAGCTCCTACAATGGACAGTTCTTC. This gives the protein CASSLGGGSSYNGQFF.

This chain connects TRBV9 to TRBJ1-6; D gene ambiguous. V lost 0 bases and J lost 5, with 9 bases in between. The CDR3 covers 15 residues. Germline V gene sequence: CDR1 SGDLS, CDR2 YYNGEE. The CDR3 is CASSVGWGNNSPLHF. The CDR3, as DNA: TGTGCCAGCAGCGTAGGATGGGGAAATAATTCACCCCTCCACTTT.

The chain uses TRBV7-2 and TRBJ2-6; 7 bases are shared with TRBD1. J was trimmed by 4 bases and V by 5 bases; bases with no gene match: 5. Germline lookup yields CDR1 SGHTA and CDR2 FQGNSA. The length of the CDR3 is 15 residues. Here the CDR3 reads CASSATGPGANVLTF. Written as DNA, the CDR3 is TGTGCCAGCAGCGCGACAGGGCCCGGGGCCAACGTCCTGACTTTC.

This clonotype was seen a handful of times. One end of the junction varies from germline; a read error may be responsible. V is TRBV6-2 or TRBV6-3 and J is TRBJ1-1, with D unresolved. The CDR3 length is 18 residues. Germline lookup yields CDR1 MNHEY and CDR2 SVGEGT. The CDR3 region is CASRYYDPGWDQDTEAFF. Here the CDR3 DNA reads TGTGCCAGCAGGTACTACGATCCCGGGTGGGATCAGGACACTGAAGCTTTCTTT.

V usage is TRBV7-2 and J usage is TRBJ1-1, with D hard to call. The CDR3 covers 15 residues. The germline V gene encodes CDR1 SGHTA and CDR2 FQGNSA. V lost 1 base and J 3 bases, leaving 12 bases between the germline ends. The CDR3 spells CASSLGFAEYTEAFF. As DNA, the CDR3 is TGTGCCAGCAGCTTAGGTTTCGCGGAGTACACTGAAGCTTTCTTT. Full variable domain (outside the CDR3, taken from reference TRBV7-2 and TRBJ1-1): GAGVSQSPSNKVTEKGKDVELRCDPISGHTALYWYRQSLGQGLEFLIYFQGNSAPDKSGLPSDRFSAERTGGSVSTLTIQRTQQEDSAVYLCASSLGFAEYTEAFFGQGTRLTVV.

This clonotype has only a few counts. The CDR3 spells CSARKAYSNQPQHF. As DNA, the CDR3 is TGCAGTGCTAGAAAGGCATATAGCAATCAGCCCCAGCATTTT. The chain couples TRBV20-1 to TRBJ1-5; D remains unclear. The CDR3 consists of 14 residues. Trimming stripped 2 bases from V and 0 bases from J, with 8 bases between. Germline lookup yields CDR1 DFQATT and CDR2 SNEGSKA (reference sequence).

This chain joins TRBV7-2 and TRBJ1-1; D possibly corresponds to TRBD1 (6 bases). Trimming pared 4 bases from V and 8 bases from J, leaving 17 bases between. The germline V gene encodes CDR1 SGHTA and CDR2 FQGNSA. The CDR3 extends over 14 amino acids. CDR3 bases: TGTGCCAGCAGCTCATCGACAGGCCTCCCCGAAGCTTTCTTT. Translated: CASSSSTGLPEAFF.

V and J are TRBV18 and TRBJ2-7, with 9 bases that match TRBD1. The trim removed 3 bases at V and 7 bases at J, leaving 10 bases unmatched. From germline, CDR1 is KGHSH and CDR2 LQKENI. This CDR3 has 15 amino acids. The CDR3 spells CASSPRTGEYNEQYF. The CDR3 DNA follows: TGTGCCAGCTCACCCAGGACAGGGGAATACAATGAGCAGTACTTC.

The V gene is TRBV11-2, the J gene TRBJ2-1, with D uncertain. The CDR3 consists of 13 residues. With 4 bases removed from V and 8 bases from J, the gap between germline ends came to 12 bases. Germline V gene lookup returns CDR1 SGHAT and CDR2 FQNNGV. In nucleotides, the CDR3 is TGTGCCAGCAGCTCCCCGATTTTCTATGAGCAGTTCTTC. It yields the protein CASSSPIFYEQFF.

This clonotype has only a few counts. This may be a read error: a much more frequent sequence differs by one nucleotide. The chain links TRBV9 to TRBJ2-5; D call uncertain. The CDR3 sequence is 14 residues long. V lost 3 bases and J lost 2, with 11 bases in between. Germline lookup yields CDR1 SGDLS and CDR2 YYNGEE. For the CDR3, the DNA is TGTGCCAGCAGCGGAGGCGCCTTTCAAGAGACCCAGTACTTC. This gives the protein CASSGGAFQETQYF.

This clonotype was found many times. This sequence joins TRBV20-1 and TRBJ2-7; D possibly corresponds to TRBD1 (5 bases). The V end was cut by 0 bases, the J end by 3 bases, with 9 bases between. Germline CDR1 DFQATT, CDR2 SNEGSKA (reference sequence). The CDR3 is 13 residues long. The DNA of the CDR3 is TGCAGTGCTAGAGATGACAGACGCTACGAGCAGTACTTC. Amino acids: CSARDDRRYEQYF.